This TCR beta chain was profiled in a study of CD8 T cells in Susac syndrome. Random hexamers primed reverse transcription of about 0.45 to 1 ug RNA. TCRdb ran MiXCR on the immunoSEQ multiplex PCR reads and lists one entry per CDR3 protein. This table holds 210,000 or so distinct CDR3 sequences, approximately 94% found once. Turning to this clonotype: The antigen remains unidentified.

Study-wide results and caveats: In Susac syndrome, the CD4+ T cell repertoires did not show clonal expansion.

Trimming removed 5 bases at V and 3 bases at J, with 10 bases between. The CDR3 covers 13 residues. The germline V gene has CDR1 SEHNR and CDR2 FQNEAQ (reference sequence). CD8+ and CD4+ blood T cells underwent TCR beta sequencing. J is TRBJ1-1 and V is TRBV7-9; no definite D call. Source material: CD4+ T cells from PBMCs. The TCR was taken from a human donor with Susac syndrome. The CDR3 reads CASSPDTYTEAFF. DNA of the CDR3: TGTGCCAGCAGCCCCGACACTTACACTGAAGCTTTCTTT.